This is a list of T cell receptor beta chains from one sample in a study of early T cells in non-severe SARS-CoV-2 infection. A single record per CDR3 protein comes from TCRdb applying MiXCR to the 5' RACE reads. The table has about 56,000 distinct CDR3 sequences, more than 13% seen once; the top ten hold about 4%. This material consisted of whole blood, taken at baseline. Receptors were obtained from an adult who was a healthcare worker with PCR-confirmed SARS-CoV-2 infection or an uninfected control (not recorded which). The conserved cysteine and the conserved F or W are not part of the CDR3 here.

j_call v_call cdr3_length cdr3_aa
TRBJ2-1 TRBV7-6 16 ASSSQGLAGGAYNEQF
TRBJ1-1 TRBV4-1 12 ASSQGAGWTEAF
TRBJ2-5 TRBV28 13 ASITRGTSVETQY
TRBJ2-1 TRBV9 15 ASSVGLAGFSYNEQF
TRBJ2-3 TRBV19 14 ASSIDRAAATDTQY
TRBJ1-1 TRBV3-1 14 ASSQDLGTASTEAF
TRBJ2-3 TRBV20-1 16 SARDPLRPAQGSDTQY
TRBJ2-3 TRBV28 13 ASRTRLQRTDTQY
TRBJ2-7 TRBV27 13 ASSPRLAGVREQY
TRBJ1-5 TRBV12-3/TRBV12-4 10 ASRRGNQPQH
TRBJ2-1 TRBV20-1 13 SAGRSDRQRNEQF
TRBJ2-3 TRBV4-2 15 ASSPASEGLGADTQY
TRBJ2-1 TRBV7-2 15 ASSLVGIRRAYNEQF
TRBJ2-1 TRBV29-1 11 SVDTDRSNEQF
TRBJ2-5 TRBV20-1 11 SARGDFKETQY
TRBJ2-5 TRBV20-1 9 SATDFETQY
TRBJ1-4 TRBV5-1 12 ASSHGTGLEKLF
TRBJ2-7 TRBV7-9 19 ASSSSDLRDPRVKGVYEQY
TRBJ1-5 TRBV19 11 ASTQALGQPQH
TRBJ2-7 TRBV4-2 13 ASSQGARQAYEQY
TRBJ2-3 TRBV6-5 14 ASSYLPRPSTDTQY
TRBJ1-2 TRBV28 10 ASSFQGYGYT
TRBJ1-3 TRBV11-2 8 ASRGNTIY